The T cell receptor beta chain under discussion was sequenced for a study of CD8 T cells in Susac syndrome. Reverse transcription of roughly 0.5 to 1 ug RNA was performed with random hexamers. TCRdb reprocessed the immunoSEQ multiplex PCR reads via MiXCR and lists one record per CDR3 protein. Of around 150,000 distinct CDR3 sequences detected, 85% to 95% appear once; the ten largest clones hold roughly 0.17%. The recently defined diagnostic criteria for definite or probable disease were met by the Susac syndrome patients. FACS enriched CD8+ TEMRA cells, while bulk CD8+ and CD4+ were negatively isolated. Study-level points and caveats: Clonal expansion of Susac CD8+ cells peaked in TEMRA cells, and it also peaked in active patients. The authors found 15 to 20 Susac-specific public clones in total CD8+ repertoires and five or six in CD8+ TEMRA repertoires.

The CDR3 has 20 residues. CDR1 is LGHDT, CDR2 YNNKEL, per germline (reference sequence). Trimming pared 5 bases from V and 0 bases from J, leaving 28 bases between. Of note for this clonotype: Its antigen is not known.

The sample was CD8+ T cells from PBMCs. The receptor comes from a human donor with Susac syndrome. This chain connects TRBV3-1 to TRBJ1-1; possibly TRBD1 for D (6 bases). The chain's CDR3 is CASSFRAGTPLRVVNTEAFF. The CDR3, as DNA: TGTGCCAGCAGCTTCAGGGCCGGGACACCACTGAGGGTAGTGAACACTGAAGCTTTCTTT.